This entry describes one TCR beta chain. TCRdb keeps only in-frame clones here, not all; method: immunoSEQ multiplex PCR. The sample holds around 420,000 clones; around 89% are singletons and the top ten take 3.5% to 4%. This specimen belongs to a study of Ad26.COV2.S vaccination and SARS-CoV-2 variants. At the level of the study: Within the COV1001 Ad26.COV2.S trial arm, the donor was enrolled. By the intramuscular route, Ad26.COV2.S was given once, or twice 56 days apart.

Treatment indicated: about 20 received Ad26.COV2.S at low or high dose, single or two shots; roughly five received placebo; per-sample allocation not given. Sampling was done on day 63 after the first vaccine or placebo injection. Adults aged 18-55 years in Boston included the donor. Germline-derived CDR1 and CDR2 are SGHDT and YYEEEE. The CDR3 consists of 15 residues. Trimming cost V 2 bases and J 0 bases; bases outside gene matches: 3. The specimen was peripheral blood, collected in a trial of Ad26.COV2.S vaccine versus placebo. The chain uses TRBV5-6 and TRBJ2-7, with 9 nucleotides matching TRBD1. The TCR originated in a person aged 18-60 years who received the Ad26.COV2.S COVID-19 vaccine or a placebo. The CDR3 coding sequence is TGTGCCAGCAGCTTTACGGGACAGGGCTCCTACGAGCAGTACTTC. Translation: CASSFTGQGSYEQYF.